Listed here are 8 T cell receptor beta chains from one sample, sequenced in a study of blood T cell repertoires in COVID-19. Generated by immunoSEQ multiplex PCR, the TCRdb table keeps only in-frame clones and is missing some. Of roughly 250,000 clones in the sample, around 90% are singletons; the top ten hold roughly 2%. Sequencing used PBMCs or T cells enriched from blood (not recorded which). The origin of the receptors is a woman aged 40 to 49 with acute COVID-19.

This chain uses TRBV28 with TRBJ2-7; 8 bases match TRBD1. CDR1 is MDHEN and CDR2 is SYDVKM in the germline V gene. V trimming: 1 base; J trimming: 2 bases; junction bases outside the gene matches: 10. This CDR3 has 17 residues. CDR3 sequence (DNA): TGTGCCAGCAGTTTATTACCTGGACAGGGTGACCCCTACGAGCAGTACTTC. It yields the protein CASSLLPGQGDPYEQYF.

The rearrangement links TRBV12-2 to TRBJ1-5; the listed D gene, TRBD1, was not tested against the DNA. TRBV12-2 is termed a pseudogene. The CDR3 is made up of 18 amino acids. As DNA, the CDR3 is TGTGCAAGTCGCTTAGCCACCGGACAGGGTCATAGCAATCAGCCCCAGCATTTT. Translation: CASRLATGQGHSNQPQHF.

The rearrangement links TRBV5-6 to TRBJ1-3; D possibly corresponds to TRBD1 (6 bases). Trimming removed 6 bases at V and 0 bases at J, with 22 bases between. This CDR3 spans 18 amino acids. Germline V gives CDR1 SGHDT, CDR2 YYEEEE. Written as DNA, the CDR3 is TGTGCCAGCACTTACCGGGACACCAGAATCATCTCTGGAAACACCATATATTTT. Protein product: CASTYRDTRIISGNTIYF.

The chain combines TRBV7-6 with TRBJ2-2; D ambiguous. Germline-derived CDR1 and CDR2 are SGHVS and FNYEAQ. Trimming took 5 bases from V and 5 from J, leaving 9 bases between them. The CDR3 length is 13 residues. The CDR3 sequence: CASSQVGTGELFF. CDR3 DNA: TGTGCCAGCAGCCAAGTCGGGACCGGGGAGCTGTTTTTT.

The sample holds one count of this clone. The V call is TRBV5-4, the J call TRBJ1-3; the match to TRBD1 covers 7 bases. Germline V lookup: CDR1 SGHNT, CDR2 YYREEE (reference sequence). Trimming cost V 4 bases and J 0 bases; bases outside gene matches: 7. CDR3 length equals 16 residues. CDR3: CASSVTGVNSGNTIYF. For the CDR3, the DNA is TGTGCCAGCAGCGTCACAGGGGTTAACTCTGGAAACACCATATATTTT.

The rearrangement uses TRBV5-1 and TRBJ2-7; the match to TRBD1 covers 7 bases. J lost 4 bases, V lost 1 base, and 11 bases had no gene match. Looked up from germline, CDR1 is SGHRS and CDR2 is YFSETQ. This CDR3 comprises 16 residues. The CDR3 loop reads CASSLSTGTDLYEQYF. For the CDR3, the DNA is TGCGCCAGCAGCTTGAGCACCGGGACAGACCTGTACGAGCAGTACTTC.

This chain connects TRBV9 to TRBJ2-1; the match to TRBD2 covers 7 bases. The germline CDR1 and CDR2 sequences are SGDLS and YYNGEE. V gave up 4 bases and J gave up 0 bases; unmatched junction bases: 4. The length of the CDR3 is 15 residues. Here the CDR3 reads CASSYGGSSYNEQFF. The DNA of the CDR3 is TGTGCCAGCAGCTACGGGGGGTCCTCCTACAATGAGCAGTTCTTC.

The gene calls are TRBV6-2 or TRBV6-3 and TRBJ2-5; TRBD2 agrees at 7 bases. This CDR3 has 17 amino acids. The V segment lost 0 bases and the J segment 4 bases; nucleotides outside the gene matches: 11. From germline, CDR1 is MNHEY and CDR2 SVGEGT. The CDR3 spells CASSYSSGRELGETQYF. CDR3 sequence (DNA): TGTGCCAGCAGTTACTCGAGTGGGCGGGAGTTGGGAGAGACCCAGTACTTC.